What follows are 31 T cell receptor beta chains derived from one specimen sequenced in a study of blood T cell repertoires in COVID-19. Profiled with immunoSEQ multiplex PCR; TCRdb holds only in-frame clones, not every one. The sample lists some 220,000 clones; around 84% were seen once. Sequenced: peripheral blood. The source is a human donor in a cohort sampled during active COVID-19.

J is TRBJ1-1 and V is TRBV9; a possible D gene is TRBD1 (6 bases). V lost 0 bases to trimming and J lost 3 bases, with 9 bases between them. Germline loops: CDR1 SGDLS, CDR2 YYNGEE. This CDR3 contains 14 residues. The CDR3 nucleotides read TGTGCCAGCAGCGTAGGAACAGGGTACACTGAAGCTTTCTTT. Translating gives CASSVGTGYTEAFF.

The chain links TRBV28 to TRBJ1-2; D is undetermined. The CDR3 loop spans 14 amino acids. Trimming removed 6 bases at V and 4 bases at J, with 15 bases between. Germline CDR1 is MDHEN and CDR2 is SYDVKM. CDR3 DNA sequence: TGTGCCAGCAGGGGGAGGGTGGCGGGCTATGGCTACACCTTC. Translation gives CASRGRVAGYGYTF.

This chain joins TRBV30 and TRBJ2-1, with TRBD1 identical over 8 bases. CDR3 length: 15 residues. V lost 0 bases, J lost 5 bases, and 6 bases stayed unmatched. The V gene's germline CDR1 is GTSNPN and CDR2 SVGIG (reference sequence). The CDR3 sequence: CAWSVSGGEDNEQFF. DNA of the CDR3: TGTGCCTGGAGTGTATCAGGGGGCGAGGACAATGAGCAGTTCTTC. Full variable domain (remainder filled in from reference TRBV30 and TRBJ2-1): SQTIHQWPATLVQPVGSPLSLECTVEGTSNPNLYWYRQAAGRGLQLLFYSVGIGQISSEVPQNLSASRPQDRQFILSSKKLLLSDSGFYLCAWSVSGGEDNEQFFGPGTRLTVL.

The V and J genes are TRBV6-5 and TRBJ2-7, with D possibly being TRBD2 (5 bases). The CDR3 extends over 12 amino acids. Trimming shortened V by 8 bases and J by 2 bases, and 10 bases separated the two germline ends. Germline lookup yields CDR1 MNHEY and CDR2 SVGAGI. The CDR3 spells CASGKRPYEQYF. DNA for the CDR3: TGTGCCAGCGGGAAGCGGCCCTACGAGCAGTACTTC.

The gene calls are TRBV29-1 and TRBJ2-7, with 7 bases that match TRBD1. In germline, CDR1 is SQVTM, CDR2 ANQGSEA. With V trimmed by 6 bases and J by 7 bases, 12 bases remained unmatched. The CDR3 has 13 amino acids. The DNA for the CDR3 is TGCAGCGTCCGGGACAGTCCCCTCGGTGAGCAGTACTTC. It codes for CSVRDSPLGEQYF.

The chain uses TRBV7-2 and TRBJ1-4, with D uncertain. Deletions cut 5 bases from V and 4 bases from J, with 11 bases between. This CDR3 has 14 amino acids. Germline V lookup: CDR1 SGHTA, CDR2 FQGNSA. The CDR3 DNA is TGTGCCAGCAGCCTCTCCGTAAATAATGAAAAACTGTTTTTT. It specifies CASSLSVNNEKLFF.

This chain joins TRBV20-1 and TRBJ2-7; 7 bases are shared with TRBD1. This CDR3 region has 11 residues. J gave up 9 bases and V 6 bases, and 8 bases lay outside the gene matches. CDR1 is DFQATT and CDR2 is SNEGSKA in the germline V gene (reference sequence). CDR3 nucleotide sequence: TGCAGTGCCTACAGGGGCAGTGGGCAGTACTTC. The encoded protein is CSAYRGSGQYF.

The rearrangement links TRBV19 to TRBJ1-1, with D perhaps matching TRBD1 (5 bases). The CDR3 sequence is 16 residues long. V was pared by 5 bases and J by 7 bases, with 23 bases between. Germline V lookup: CDR1 LNHDA, CDR2 SQIVND (reference sequence). The CDR3 region is CASSSLPGLGVVEAFF. CDR3 sequence (DNA): TGTGCCAGTAGTTCCTTACCGGGACTGGGGGTCGTTGAAGCTTTCTTT.

The chain is built from TRBV9 and TRBJ1-2, with D unclear. The CDR3 covers 14 residues. Between the trimmed V and J ends, which lost 4 bases and 0 bases, there was a span of 10 bases. Germline V lookup: CDR1 SGDLS, CDR2 YYNGEE. CDR3 residues: CASSPRRSNYGYTF. The CDR3 nucleotides read TGTGCCAGCAGCCCCCGCCGGTCTAACTATGGCTACACCTTC.

This chain links TRBV3-1 (or the pseudogene TRBV3-2) with TRBJ1-3; no definite D call. CDR1 and CDR2 (germline): LGHDT, YNNKEL (reference sequence). The CDR3 contains 14 residues. Trimming removed 1 base at V and 0 bases at J, with 4 bases between. In nucleotides, the CDR3 is TGTGCCAGCAGCCAAGGGCACTCTGGAAACACCATATATTTT. Translation: CASSQGHSGNTIYF.

Details on this clone: At one end, the junction sequence differs from germline, possibly due to a read error. The rearrangement joins TRBV30 to TRBJ1-2; TRBD1 might be the D (5 bases). CDR3 length equals 11 residues. Germline values: CDR1 GTSNPN, CDR2 SVGIG (reference sequence). This CDR3 is CSGGENYGYTF. The CDR3 region has the DNA TGCTCTGGGGGGGAAAACTATGGCTACACCTTC.

This clone was picked up one time. The chain links TRBV28 to TRBJ2-3; D gene unclear. The CDR3 consists of 11 residues. Trimming shortened V by 3 bases and J by 6 bases, and 4 bases separated the two germline ends. Germline values: CDR1 MDHEN, CDR2 SYDVKM. Written as DNA, the CDR3 is TGTGCCAGCAGTTTCCGGGATACGCAGTATTTT. Translation gives CASSFRDTQYF.

This clone was observed once. V usage is TRBV7-2 and J usage is TRBJ2-7, with 7 bases aligning to TRBD2. The J segment lost 5 bases and the V segment lost 5 bases, leaving 9 bases of the junction unmatched. Germline V CDR1 and CDR2: SGHTA, FQGNSA. This CDR3 is built from 14 residues. CDR3 DNA sequence: TGTGCCAGCAGCCCCGATGGGAGGGGTAACGAGCAGTACTTC. This encodes CASSPDGRGNEQYF. Complete variable domain (other parts from reference TRBV7-2 and TRBJ2-7): GAGVSQSPSNKVTEKGKDVELRCDPISGHTALYWYRQSLGQGLEFLIYFQGNSAPDKSGLPSDRFSAERTGGSVSTLTIQRTQQEDSAVYLCASSPDGRGNEQYFGPGTRLTVT.

The chain employs TRBV7-2 and TRBJ1-1; D not certain. Germline CDR1 and CDR2: SGHTA and FQGNSA. This CDR3 is 15 amino acids long. The V gene lost 5 bases and the J gene lost 0 bases, with 13 bases spanning the gap. The chain's CDR3 is CASSLHSTMNTEAFF. CDR3 bases: TGTGCCAGCAGCCTTCACAGTACCATGAACACTGAAGCTTTCTTT.

The chain recombines TRBV11-2 with TRBJ2-3; TRBD2 is a possible D gene (5 bases). This CDR3 contains 15 residues. Per the germline V gene, CDR1 is SGHAT and CDR2 is FQNNGV. V lost 2 bases, J lost 5 bases, and 14 bases lay in between. CDR3: CASSLNGIAGDTQYF. The CDR3 DNA reads TGTGCCAGCAGCTTAAATGGGATTGCGGGAGATACGCAGTATTTT.

This clone was observed a handful of times. The rearrangement uses TRBV7-2 and TRBJ2-1, with 7 bases matching TRBD2. This CDR3 region has 17 residues. The V and J ends lost 5 bases and 1 base, in that order; junction bases with no gene match: 11. Germline V gives CDR1 SGHTA, CDR2 FQGNSA. The CDR3 DNA follows: TGTGCCAGCAGCCAACACCCTCCAGCGGGGTCCTACAATGAGCAGTTCTTC. This codes for CASSQHPPAGSYNEQFF.

This clone has just one count. The chain combines TRBV5-4 with TRBJ1-4; D is unresolved. Trimming cost V 0 bases and J 7 bases, with 10 bases left between them. Per the germline V gene, CDR1 is SGHNT and CDR2 is YYREEE (reference sequence). This CDR3 region has 14 residues. CDR3 sequence reads: CASSLAGELEKLFF. The CDR3 coding sequence is TGTGCCAGCAGCTTGGCGGGAGAGCTTGAAAAACTGTTTTTT.

J is TRBJ1-1 and V is TRBV5-4; 12 bases line up with TRBD1. With V trimmed by 5 bases and J by 4 bases, 6 bases remained unmatched. The CDR3 sequence is 15 residues long. The germline V gene encodes CDR1 SGHNT and CDR2 YYREEE (reference sequence). The CDR3 here is CASRRDRGRGTEAFF. CDR3 nucleotide sequence: TGTGCCAGCAGAAGGGACAGGGGGCGAGGCACTGAAGCTTTCTTT.

The chain combines TRBV3-1 (or the pseudogene TRBV3-2) with TRBJ2-7; TRBD1 aligns across 7 bases. The ends lost 1 base at V and 7 bases at J; junction bases unmatched: 4. Germline CDR1 reads LGHDT; CDR2 reads YNNKEL (reference sequence). The CDR3 has 13 amino acids. The chain's CDR3 is CASSQVTGQEQYF. DNA for the CDR3: TGTGCCAGCAGCCAAGTGACAGGGCAAGAGCAGTACTTC.

The rearrangement uses TRBV5-4 and TRBJ1-1, with 8 bases aligning to TRBD1. The CDR3 has 15 residues. Per germline, CDR1 SGHNT and CDR2 YYREEE (reference sequence). V lost 2 bases to trimming and J lost 2 bases; unmatched junction nucleotides: 5. This chain's CDR3 is CASSLWTGTNTEAFF. The CDR3 bases are TGTGCCAGCAGCTTATGGACAGGGACCAACACTGAAGCTTTCTTT.

This clone was counted once. The chain combines TRBV19 with TRBJ1-1; 11 bases are shared with TRBD1. CDR3 length: 14 residues. With V trimmed by 6 bases and J by 5 bases, 5 bases remained unmatched. Germline CDR1 is LNHDA and CDR2 is SQIVND (reference sequence). The CDR3 region is CASRGQGARTEAFF. Here the CDR3 DNA reads TGTGCCAGTAGAGGACAGGGGGCGAGAACTGAAGCTTTCTTT.

The rearrangement joins TRBV2 to TRBJ2-5, with D uncertain. The V gene's germline CDR1 is SNHLY and CDR2 FYNNEI. This CDR3 contains 12 residues. Deletions cut 7 bases from V and 4 bases from J, with 10 bases between. The CDR3 DNA sequence: TGTGCCAGCAAGCCGAGTGGAGAGACCCAGTACTTC. As protein: CASKPSGETQYF.

The CDR3 sequence is CASSLEDVSPYNEQFF. The CDR3 bases are TGCGCCAGCAGCTTGGAAGACGTTAGCCCCTACAATGAGCAGTTCTTC. J is TRBJ2-1 and V is TRBV5-1; D call uncertain. The CDR3 spans 16 residues. From germline, CDR1 is SGHRS and CDR2 YFSETQ. Deletions cut 0 bases from V and 2 bases from J, with 12 bases between.

This rearrangement joins TRBV27 to TRBJ2-2, with 7 bases lining up with TRBD2. V dropped 7 bases and J dropped 6; count of bases not matched to a gene: 14. Germline lookup yields CDR1 MNHEY and CDR2 SMNVEV (reference sequence). The CDR3 extends over 16 amino acids. The CDR3 DNA follows: TGTGCCAGCACAAAATTACTCCGCGGGGGAGCCGGGGAGCTGTTTTTT. It is translated as CASTKLLRGGAGELFF.

The rearrangement uses TRBV11-2 and TRBJ2-7; TRBD1 is a possible D gene (6 bases). Germline loops: CDR1 SGHAT, CDR2 FQNNGV. Trimming took off 4 bases at V and 3 bases at J, with 10 bases between the two ends. The CDR3 extends over 13 amino acids. The DNA of the CDR3 is TGTGCCAGCAGCTACAGGGAGATCTACGAGCAGTACTTC. It yields the protein CASSYREIYEQYF.

V usage is TRBV11-2 and J usage is TRBJ2-5, with 10 positions matching TRBD2. V trimming: 3 bases; J trimming: 5 bases; junction bases outside the gene matches: 0. This CDR3 contains 13 residues. Germline-derived CDR1 and CDR2 are SGHAT and FQNNGV. CDR3 region: CASSFSGRETQYF. As DNA, the CDR3 is TGTGCCAGCAGCTTTAGCGGGAGGGAGACCCAGTACTTC.

This sequence joins TRBV5-1 and TRBJ1-4; 11 bases map to TRBD1. This CDR3 contains 15 residues. With V trimmed by 2 bases and J by 8 bases, 5 bases remained unmatched. Germline V gene lookup returns CDR1 SGHRS and CDR2 YFSETQ. The CDR3 DNA sequence: TGCGCCAGCAGCTTTGCCGGGACAGGGGGAGAAAAACTGTTTTTT. This gives the protein CASSFAGTGGEKLFF. The variable domain in full, with the rest retrieved from reference TRBV5-1 and TRBJ1-4, is KAGVTQTPRYLIKTRGQQVTLSCSPISGHRSVSWYQQTPGQGLQFLFEYFSETQRNKGNFPGRFSGRQFSNSRSEMNVSTLELGDSALYLCASSFAGTGGEKLFFGSGTQLSVL.

This chain links TRBV5-1 with TRBJ2-7; possible D gene TRBD2, 6 bases. The CDR3 consists of 15 residues. The V and J ends lost 2 bases and 0 bases respectively, with 12 bases between them. CDR1 and CDR2 (germline): SGHRS, YFSETQ. CDR3 coding DNA: TGCGCCAGCAGCTTAAGGGACTTTAGCTCCTACGAGCAGTACTTC. Residues: CASSLRDFSSYEQYF.

The chain is built from TRBV7-9 and TRBJ1-1; 7 bases are a match to TRBD1. The J segment lost 7 bases and the V segment lost 5 bases, leaving 10 bases of the junction unmatched. This CDR3 spans 14 amino acids. Germline V lookup: CDR1 SEHNR, CDR2 FQNEAQ (reference sequence). CDR3 loop: CASSARGGVDEAFF. The CDR3 coding sequence is TGTGCCAGCAGCGCAAGAGGGGGCGTCGATGAAGCTTTCTTT.

This clone was recorded once. The chain employs TRBV4-2 and TRBJ2-3, with 8 bases lining up with TRBD2. In germline, CDR1 is LGHNA, CDR2 YNFKEQ. The CDR3 covers 19 residues. V trimming: 3 bases; J trimming: 1 base; junction bases outside the gene matches: 15. CDR3: CASSHATRPRRGGTDTQYF. CDR3 DNA: TGTGCCAGCAGCCACGCGACTAGACCTCGGCGGGGGGGCACAGATACGCAGTATTTT.

This chain uses TRBV18 with TRBJ2-4; 11 nucleotides match TRBD1. J was trimmed by 5 bases and V by 6 bases; bases with no gene match: 9. Germline CDR1 reads KGHSH; CDR2 reads LQKENI. This CDR3 is built from 16 residues. This CDR3 reads CASSFHRGQGENIQYF. CDR3 DNA: TGTGCCAGCTCCTTTCACAGGGGACAGGGGGAAAACATTCAGTACTTC.